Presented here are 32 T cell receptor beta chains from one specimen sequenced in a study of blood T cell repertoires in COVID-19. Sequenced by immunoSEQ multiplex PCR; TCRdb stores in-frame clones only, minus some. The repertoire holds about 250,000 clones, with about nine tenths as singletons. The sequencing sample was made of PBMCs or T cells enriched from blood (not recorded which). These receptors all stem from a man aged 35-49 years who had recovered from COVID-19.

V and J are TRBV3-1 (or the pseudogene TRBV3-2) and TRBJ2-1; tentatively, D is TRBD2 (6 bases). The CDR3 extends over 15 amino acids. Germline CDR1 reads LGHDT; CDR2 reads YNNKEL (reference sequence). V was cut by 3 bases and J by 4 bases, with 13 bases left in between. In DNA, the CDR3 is TGTGCCAGCAGCCAGACGCGGGAACCATACAATGAGCAGTTCTTC. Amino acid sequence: CASSQTREPYNEQFF.

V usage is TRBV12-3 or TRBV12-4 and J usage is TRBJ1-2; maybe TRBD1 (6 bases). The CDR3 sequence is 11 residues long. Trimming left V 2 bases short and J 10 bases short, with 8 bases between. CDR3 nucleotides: TGTGCCAGCAGTTTAACAGGGAACTACACCTTC. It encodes CASSLTGNYTF.

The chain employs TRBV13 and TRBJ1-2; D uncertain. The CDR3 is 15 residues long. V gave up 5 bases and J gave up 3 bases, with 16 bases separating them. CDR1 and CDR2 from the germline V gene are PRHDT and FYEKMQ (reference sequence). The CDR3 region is CASSVGITLDYGYTF. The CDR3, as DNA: TGTGCCAGCAGCGTCGGGATTACTCTTGACTATGGCTACACCTTC.

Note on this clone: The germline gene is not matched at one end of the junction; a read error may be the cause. In nucleotides, the CDR3 is TGTGCCAGCAGAGGGCGACAGGGTGGGGTATTCGGAGAGGCCCAGTACTTC. Protein: CASRGRQGGVFGEAQYF. This sequence joins TRBV27 and TRBJ2-5, with 7 positions matching TRBD1. The CDR3 extends over 17 amino acids. The germline V gene has CDR1 MNHEY and CDR2 SMNVEV (reference sequence).

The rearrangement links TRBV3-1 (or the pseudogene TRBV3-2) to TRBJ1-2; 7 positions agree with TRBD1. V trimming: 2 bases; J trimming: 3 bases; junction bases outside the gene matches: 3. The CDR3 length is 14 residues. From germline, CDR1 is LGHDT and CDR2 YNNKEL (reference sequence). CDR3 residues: CASSQPGQHYGYTF. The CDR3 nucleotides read TGTGCCAGCAGCCAACCGGGACAGCACTATGGCTACACCTTC.

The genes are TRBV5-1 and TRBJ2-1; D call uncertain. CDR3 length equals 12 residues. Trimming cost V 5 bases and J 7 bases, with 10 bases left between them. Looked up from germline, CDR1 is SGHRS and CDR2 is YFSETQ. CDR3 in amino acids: CASRVYTNEQFF. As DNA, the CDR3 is TGCGCCAGCAGAGTATATACAAATGAGCAGTTCTTC.

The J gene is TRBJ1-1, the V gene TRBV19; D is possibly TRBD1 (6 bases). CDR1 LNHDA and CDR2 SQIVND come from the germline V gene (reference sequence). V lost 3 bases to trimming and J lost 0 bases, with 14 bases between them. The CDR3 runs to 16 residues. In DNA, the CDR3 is TGTGCCAGTAGTATTCAACAGGGTAAGATGAACACTGAAGCTTTCTTT. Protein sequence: CASSIQQGKMNTEAFF.

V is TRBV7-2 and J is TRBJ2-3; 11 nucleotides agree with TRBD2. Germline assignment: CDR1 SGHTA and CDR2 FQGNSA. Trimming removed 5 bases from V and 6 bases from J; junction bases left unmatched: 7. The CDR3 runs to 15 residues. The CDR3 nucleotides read TGTGCCAGCAGCCAAGGACTAGCGGGTGGGGATACGCAGTATTTT. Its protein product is CASSQGLAGGDTQYF.

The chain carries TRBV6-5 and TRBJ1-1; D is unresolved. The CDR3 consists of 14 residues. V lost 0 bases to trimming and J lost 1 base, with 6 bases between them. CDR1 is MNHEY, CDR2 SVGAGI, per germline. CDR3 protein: CASSYSWQNTEAFF. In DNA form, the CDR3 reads TGTGCCAGCAGTTACTCGTGGCAGAACACTGAAGCTTTCTTT.

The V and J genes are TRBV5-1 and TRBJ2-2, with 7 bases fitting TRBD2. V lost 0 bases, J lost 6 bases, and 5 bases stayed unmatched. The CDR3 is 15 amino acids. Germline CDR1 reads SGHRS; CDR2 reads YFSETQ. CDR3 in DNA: TGCGCCAGCAGCTTGGCGGGAGGTTTTGCCGGGGAGCTGTTTTTT. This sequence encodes CASSLAGGFAGELFF.

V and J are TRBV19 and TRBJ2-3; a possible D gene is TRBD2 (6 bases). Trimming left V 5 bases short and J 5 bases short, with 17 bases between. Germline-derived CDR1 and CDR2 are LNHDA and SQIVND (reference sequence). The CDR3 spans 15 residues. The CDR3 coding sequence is TGTGCCAGTAGTCCCCGAGGAGGGAATCAAGATACGCAGTATTTT. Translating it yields CASSPRGGNQDTQYF.

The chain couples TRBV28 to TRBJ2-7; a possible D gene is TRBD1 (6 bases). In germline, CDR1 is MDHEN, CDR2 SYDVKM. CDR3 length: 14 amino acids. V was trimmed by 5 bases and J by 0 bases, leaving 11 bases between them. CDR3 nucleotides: TGTGCCAGCAGTGTCGGACAGAACTCCTACGAGCAGTACTTC. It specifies CASSVGQNSYEQYF.

CDR3 sequence: CASSSGTATGELFF. CDR3 coding DNA: TGTGCCAGCAGTTCCGGGACAGCCACCGGGGAGCTGTTTTTT. The chain is built from TRBV6-2 or TRBV6-3 and TRBJ2-2, with 7 positions matching TRBD1. The CDR3 is 14 amino acids. CDR1 and CDR2 from the germline V gene are MNHEY and SVGEGT. J lost 4 bases, V lost 4 bases, and 3 bases had no gene match.

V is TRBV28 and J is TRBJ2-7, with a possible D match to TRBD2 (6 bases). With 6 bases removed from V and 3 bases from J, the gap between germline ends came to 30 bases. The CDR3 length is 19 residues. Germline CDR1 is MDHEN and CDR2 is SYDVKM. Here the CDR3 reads CASSPLMWAEGAGNYEQYF. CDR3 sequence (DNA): TGTGCCAGCAGCCCCCTAATGTGGGCGGAGGGAGCAGGGAACTACGAGCAGTACTTC.

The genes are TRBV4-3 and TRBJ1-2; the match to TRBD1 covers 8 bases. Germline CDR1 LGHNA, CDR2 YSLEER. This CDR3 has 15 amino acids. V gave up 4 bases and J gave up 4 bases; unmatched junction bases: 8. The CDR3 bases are TGCGCCAGCAGCCCAAAGACAGGGGATTTCTATGGCTACACCTTC. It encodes CASSPKTGDFYGYTF.

The CDR3 nucleotides are TGTGCCAGCAGCTGGGGGACTAGCGGGAGTCTTTCCGAGCAGTACTTC. Protein: CASSWGTSGSLSEQYF. The chain has TRBV5-4 and TRBJ2-7, with 14 bases matching TRBD2. The CDR3 is 16 residues long. Trimming at V came to 3 bases and at J to 6 bases, leaving 8 bases not matched to a gene. Per the germline V gene, CDR1 is SGHNT and CDR2 is YYREEE (reference sequence).

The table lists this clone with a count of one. In nucleotides, the CDR3 is TGTGCCAGTAGCGATCTACCGGGACAGGGACCAAGAGAGTTTTACTTC. Its translation: CASSDLPGQGPREFYF. The chain carries TRBV19 and TRBJ2-5, with TRBD1 matching 9 bases. This CDR3 comprises 16 residues. Germline V gene data show CDR1 as LNHDA and CDR2 as SQIVND (reference sequence). V was clipped by 6 bases and J by 14 bases; unmatched bases: 22.

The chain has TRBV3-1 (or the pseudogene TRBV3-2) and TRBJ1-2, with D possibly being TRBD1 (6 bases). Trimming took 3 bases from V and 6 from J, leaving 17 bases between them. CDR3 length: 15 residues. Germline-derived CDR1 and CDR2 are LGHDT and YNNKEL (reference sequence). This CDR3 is CASSQRPGHPDGYTF. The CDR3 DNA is TGTGCCAGCAGCCAGAGACCGGGACACCCTGATGGCTACACCTTC.

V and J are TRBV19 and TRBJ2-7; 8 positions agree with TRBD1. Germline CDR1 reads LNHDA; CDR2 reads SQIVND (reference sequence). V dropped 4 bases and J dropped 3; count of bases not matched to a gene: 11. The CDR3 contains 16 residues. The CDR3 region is CASSKGPGQVLYEQYF. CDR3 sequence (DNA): TGTGCCAGTAGTAAAGGACCGGGACAGGTTCTCTACGAGCAGTACTTC.

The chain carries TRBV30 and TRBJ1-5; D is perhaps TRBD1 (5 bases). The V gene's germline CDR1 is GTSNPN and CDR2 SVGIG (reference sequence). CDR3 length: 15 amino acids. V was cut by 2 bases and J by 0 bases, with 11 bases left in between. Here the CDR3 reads CAWSRGSHSNQPQHF. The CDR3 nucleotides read TGTGCCTGGAGTAGGGGAAGCCATAGCAATCAGCCCCAGCATTTT.

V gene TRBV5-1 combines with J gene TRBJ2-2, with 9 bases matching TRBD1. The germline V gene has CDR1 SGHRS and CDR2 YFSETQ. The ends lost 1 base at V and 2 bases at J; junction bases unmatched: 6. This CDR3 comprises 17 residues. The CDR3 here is CASSLRLGQGNTGELFF. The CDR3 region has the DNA TGCGCCAGCAGCTTGAGGTTGGGACAGGGTAACACCGGGGAGCTGTTTTTT.

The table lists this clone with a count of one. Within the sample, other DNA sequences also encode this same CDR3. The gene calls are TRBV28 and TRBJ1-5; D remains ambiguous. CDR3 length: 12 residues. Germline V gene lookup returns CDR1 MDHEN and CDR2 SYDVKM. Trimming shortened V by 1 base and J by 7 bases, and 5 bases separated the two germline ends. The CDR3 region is CASSLLRQPQHF. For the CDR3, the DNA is TGTGCCAGCAGTTTATTGAGGCAGCCCCAGCATTTT.

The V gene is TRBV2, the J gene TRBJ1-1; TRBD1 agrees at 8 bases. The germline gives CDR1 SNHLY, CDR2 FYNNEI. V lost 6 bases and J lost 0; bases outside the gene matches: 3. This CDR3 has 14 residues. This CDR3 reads CASRDRALNTEAFF. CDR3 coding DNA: TGTGCCAGCAGGGACAGGGCTCTGAACACTGAAGCTTTCTTT.

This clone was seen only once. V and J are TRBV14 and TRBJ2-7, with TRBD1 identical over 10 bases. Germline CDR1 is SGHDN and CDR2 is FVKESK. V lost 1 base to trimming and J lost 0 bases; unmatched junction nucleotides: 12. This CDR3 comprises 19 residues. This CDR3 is CASSQGPRTGGLASYEQYF. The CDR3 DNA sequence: TGTGCCAGCAGCCAAGGGCCTCGGACAGGGGGATTGGCCTCCTACGAGCAGTACTTC.

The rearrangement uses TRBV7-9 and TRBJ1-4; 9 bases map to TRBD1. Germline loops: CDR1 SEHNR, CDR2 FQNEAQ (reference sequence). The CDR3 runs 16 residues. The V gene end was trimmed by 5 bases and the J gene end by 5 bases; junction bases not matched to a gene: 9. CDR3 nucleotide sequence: TGTGCCAGCAGCACCTACAGGGGGCGCGGCAATGAAAAACTGTTTTTT. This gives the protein CASSTYRGRGNEKLFF. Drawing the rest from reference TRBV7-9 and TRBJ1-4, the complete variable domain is DTGVSQNPRHKITKRGQNVTFRCDPISEHNRLYWYRQTLGQGPEFLTYFQNEAQLEKSRLLSDRFSAERPKGSFSTLEIQRTEQGDSAMYLCASSTYRGRGNEKLFFGSGTQLSVL.

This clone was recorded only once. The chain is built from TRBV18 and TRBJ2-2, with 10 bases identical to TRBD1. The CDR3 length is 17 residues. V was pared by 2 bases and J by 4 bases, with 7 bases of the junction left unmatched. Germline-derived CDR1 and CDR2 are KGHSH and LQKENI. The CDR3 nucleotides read TGTGCCAGCTCACCATTCCAGGGACAGGGGAGCACCGGGGAGCTGTTTTTT. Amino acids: CASSPFQGQGSTGELFF.

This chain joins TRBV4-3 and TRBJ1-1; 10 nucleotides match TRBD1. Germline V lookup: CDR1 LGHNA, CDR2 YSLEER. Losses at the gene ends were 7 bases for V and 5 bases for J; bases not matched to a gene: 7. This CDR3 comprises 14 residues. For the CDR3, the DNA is TGCGCCAGCACCAAGGGACAGGGGTCTACTGAAGCTTTCTTT. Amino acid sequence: CASTKGQGSTEAFF.

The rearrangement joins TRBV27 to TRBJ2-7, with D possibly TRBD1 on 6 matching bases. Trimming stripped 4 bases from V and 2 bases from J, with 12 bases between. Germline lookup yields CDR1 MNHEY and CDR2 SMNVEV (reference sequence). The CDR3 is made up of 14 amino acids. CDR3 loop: CASSSLWTAYEQYF. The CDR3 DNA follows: TGTGCCAGCAGTTCCTTGTGGACAGCCTACGAGCAGTACTTC.

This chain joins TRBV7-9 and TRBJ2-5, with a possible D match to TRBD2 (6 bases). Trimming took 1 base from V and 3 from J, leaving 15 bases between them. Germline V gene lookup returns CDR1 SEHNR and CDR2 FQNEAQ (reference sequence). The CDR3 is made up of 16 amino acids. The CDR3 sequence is CASSLEPGLAEETQYF. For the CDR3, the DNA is TGTGCCAGCAGCTTAGAGCCGGGACTCGCAGAAGAGACCCAGTACTTC.

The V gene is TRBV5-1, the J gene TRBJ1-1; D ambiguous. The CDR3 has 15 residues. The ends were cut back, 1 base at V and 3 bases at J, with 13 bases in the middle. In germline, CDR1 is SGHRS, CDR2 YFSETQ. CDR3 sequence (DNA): TGCGCCAGCAGCTTGCTAGAACCATCGGACACTGAAGCTTTCTTT. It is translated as CASSLLEPSDTEAFF.

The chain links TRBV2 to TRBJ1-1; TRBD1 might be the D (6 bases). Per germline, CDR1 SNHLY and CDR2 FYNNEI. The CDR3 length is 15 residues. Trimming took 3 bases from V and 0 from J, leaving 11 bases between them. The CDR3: CASSDQGPMNTEAFF. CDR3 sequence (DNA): TGTGCCAGCAGTGATCAGGGGCCCATGAACACTGAAGCTTTCTTT.

DNA for the CDR3: TGTGCCAGCAGCCCGGGACTAGCGGATGCCGATACGCAGTATTTT. It yields the protein CASSPGLADADTQYF. This chain connects TRBV3-1 (or the pseudogene TRBV3-2) to TRBJ2-3; 11 bases line up with TRBD2. This CDR3 is built from 15 residues. CDR1 and CDR2 from the germline V gene are LGHDT and YNNKEL (reference sequence). Unmatched junction bases numbered 6, after V lost 4 bases and J lost 6 bases.